This paragraph covers one T cell receptor (beta chain) sequence. This record belongs to a study of T cell responses to AZD1222 COVID-19 vaccine. Generated by immunoSEQ multiplex PCR, the TCRdb table keeps only in-frame clones and is missing some. The sample holds 100,000 or so clones; around 90% are singletons and the top ten take around 2.3%. V was pared by 10 bases and J by 0 bases, with 10 bases between. Germline CDR1 is SGHTA and CDR2 is FQGNSA. The CDR3 loop spans 13 amino acids. Second-dose intervals of approximately 4 or approximately 12 weeks were pooled. Sequencing was performed on peripheral blood, taken 28 days after the second AZD1222 dose. This clonotype was obtained from an adult who received the AZD1222 COVID-19 vaccine. The chain joins TRBV7-2 to TRBJ2-1, with a tentative D call TRBD1 (7 bases). This CDR3 is CATQGGSYNEQFF. The CDR3 region has the DNA TGTGCCACCCAGGGGGGCTCCTACAATGAGCAGTTCTTC.